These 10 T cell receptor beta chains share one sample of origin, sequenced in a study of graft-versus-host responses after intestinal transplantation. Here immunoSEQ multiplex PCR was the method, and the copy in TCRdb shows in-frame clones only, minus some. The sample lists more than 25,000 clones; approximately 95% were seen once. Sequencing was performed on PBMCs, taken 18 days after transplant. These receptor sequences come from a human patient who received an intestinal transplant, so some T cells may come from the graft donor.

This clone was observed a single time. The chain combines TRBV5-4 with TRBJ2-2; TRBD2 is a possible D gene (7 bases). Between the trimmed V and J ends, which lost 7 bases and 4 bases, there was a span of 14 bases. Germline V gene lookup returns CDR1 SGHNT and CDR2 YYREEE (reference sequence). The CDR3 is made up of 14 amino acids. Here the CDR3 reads CASSEGGATGELFF. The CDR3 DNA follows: TGTGCCAGCTCGGAGGGGGGGGCCACCGGGGAGCTGTTTTTT.

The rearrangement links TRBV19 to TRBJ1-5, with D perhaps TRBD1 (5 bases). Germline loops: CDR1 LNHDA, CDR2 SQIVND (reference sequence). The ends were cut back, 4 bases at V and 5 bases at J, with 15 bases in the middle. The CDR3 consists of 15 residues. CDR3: CASSRGILSDQPQHF. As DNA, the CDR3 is TGTGCCAGTAGTAGGGGCATTTTAAGTGATCAGCCCCAGCATTTT.

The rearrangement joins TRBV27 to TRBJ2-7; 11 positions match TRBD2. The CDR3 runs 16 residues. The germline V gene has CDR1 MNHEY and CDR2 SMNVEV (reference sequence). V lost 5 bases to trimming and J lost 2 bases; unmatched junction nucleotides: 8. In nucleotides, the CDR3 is TGTGCCAGCAGTGGGGGGGGACTAGCGGTAACCTACGAGCAGTACTTC. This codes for CASSGGGLAVTYEQYF.

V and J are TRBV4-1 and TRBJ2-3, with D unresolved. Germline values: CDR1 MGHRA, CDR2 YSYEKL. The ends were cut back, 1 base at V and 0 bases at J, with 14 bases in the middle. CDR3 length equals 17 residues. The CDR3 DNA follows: TGCGCCAGCAGCCAAGTATCACTTTTATTCAGCACAGATACGCAGTATTTT. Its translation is CASSQVSLLFSTDTQYF.

The CDR3 nucleotides read TGTGCCAGTAGGCGGCGGGTGGCAGATATTGGCAATGAGCAGTTCTTC. Translated, it gives CASRRRVADIGNEQFF. The chain couples TRBV19 to TRBJ2-1, with D possibly being TRBD2 (5 bases). This CDR3 region has 16 residues. CDR1 is LNHDA and CDR2 is SQIVND in the germline V gene (reference sequence). V was clipped by 6 bases and J by 6 bases, with 21 bases between them.

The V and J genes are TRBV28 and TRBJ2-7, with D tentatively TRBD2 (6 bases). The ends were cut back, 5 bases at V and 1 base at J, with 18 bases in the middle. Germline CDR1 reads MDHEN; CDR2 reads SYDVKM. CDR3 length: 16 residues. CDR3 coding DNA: TGTGCCAGCAGTAATAGGGGTGGAGGGACTTCCTACGAGCAGTACTTC. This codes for CASSNRGGGTSYEQYF.

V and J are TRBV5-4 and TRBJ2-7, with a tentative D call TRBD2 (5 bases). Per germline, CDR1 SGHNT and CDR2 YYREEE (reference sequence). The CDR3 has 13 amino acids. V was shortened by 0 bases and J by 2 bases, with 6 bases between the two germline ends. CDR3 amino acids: CASSLAGTYEQYF. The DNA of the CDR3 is TGTGCCAGCAGCTTGGCCGGGACCTACGAGCAGTACTTC.

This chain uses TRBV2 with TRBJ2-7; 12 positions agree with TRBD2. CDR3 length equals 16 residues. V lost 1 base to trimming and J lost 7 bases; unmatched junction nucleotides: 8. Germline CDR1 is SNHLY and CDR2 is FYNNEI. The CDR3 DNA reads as TGTGCCAGCAGTGAAGTAGCGACTAGCGGGGGATTGGAGCAGTACTTC. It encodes CASSEVATSGGLEQYF.

This chain's CDR3 is CASSPLTGGNGYTF. The CDR3, as DNA: TGTGCCAGCTCACCCCTTACAGGGGGCAATGGCTACACCTTC. J is TRBJ1-2 and V is TRBV18; 9 positions agree with TRBD1. J lost 6 bases, V lost 3 bases, and 5 bases had no gene match. The length of the CDR3 is 14 residues. CDR1 and CDR2 from the germline V gene are KGHSH and LQKENI.

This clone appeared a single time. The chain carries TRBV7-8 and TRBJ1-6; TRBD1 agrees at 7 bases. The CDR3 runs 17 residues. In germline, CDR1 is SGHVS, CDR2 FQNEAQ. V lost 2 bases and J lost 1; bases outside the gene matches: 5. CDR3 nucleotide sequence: TGTGCCAGCAGCTTATCCCGACAGGGATCCTATAATTCACCCCTCCACTTT. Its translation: CASSLSRQGSYNSPLHF.